The next 23 T cell receptor beta chains were all read from a single sample in a study of vaccination and CD4 T cells after COVID-19. Treatment of the sample: 10-day PBMC culture with coronavirus spike peptide pools or control peptides (ViraFEST assay). Their specific antigens are unknown. Sequencing of DNA taken from cultured CD4+ T cells relied on the Oncomine TCR Beta short-read assay. MiXCR, run by TCRdb on the PCR reads, gives a single entry per CDR3 protein. The profile shows 20,000 to 30,000 distinct CDR3 sequences, roughly 68% of them singletons. Here the sequenced sample was CD4+ T cells from blood, cultured in vitro, taken after SARS-CoV-2 vaccination. Receptor source: a human donor who received a COVID-19 vaccine.

CDR3 bases: TGTGCCAGCAGTTACTTGGGGGCAGGGGAGACCCAGTACTTC. Encoded protein: CASSYLGAGETQYF. This sequence joins TRBV6-5 and TRBJ2-5, with a weak D call TRBD1 (6 bases). The CDR3 runs to 14 residues. Germline CDR1 MNHEY, CDR2 SVGAGI. With 1 base removed from V and 5 bases from J, the gap between germline ends came to 11 bases.

The chain recombines TRBV6-4 with TRBJ2-5; TRBD1 might be the D (5 bases). The V and J ends lost 3 bases and 1 base respectively, with 6 bases between them. CDR1 is MRHNA and CDR2 is SNTAGT in the germline V gene. The CDR3 has 13 residues. CDR3 in DNA: TGTGCCAGCAGTGAGACAGTCCAAGAGACCCAGTACTTC. It specifies CASSETVQETQYF.

The rearrangement links TRBV28 to TRBJ2-5; 7 nucleotides line up with TRBD2. The CDR3 is made up of 11 amino acids. Germline V gene sequence: CDR1 MDHEN, CDR2 SYDVKM. After removal of 9 bases from V and 5 bases from J, the junction contained 3 bases not matched to a gene. CDR3 sequence (DNA): TGTGCCAGTACTAGCGTTGAGACCCAGTACTTC. Translation: CASTSVETQYF.

This clonotype has a single count. V is TRBV25-1 and J is TRBJ1-6; 8 bases line up with TRBD1. J gave up 6 bases and V 5 bases, and 0 bases lay outside the gene matches. The germline gives CDR1 MGHDK, CDR2 SYGVNS. The CDR3 extends over 13 amino acids. The CDR3 reads CASSTGGNSPLHF. CDR3 bases: TGTGCCAGCAGTACAGGGGGTAATTCACCCCTCCACTTT.

The rearrangement joins TRBV24-1 to TRBJ1-2; possibly TRBD1 for D (5 bases). V was pared by 3 bases and J by 7 bases, with 14 bases between. CDR1 and CDR2 (germline): KGHDR, SFDVKD. This CDR3 spans 14 amino acids. In DNA form, the CDR3 reads TGTGCCACCAGTGATGGGGTAGGGGATCGTGGCTACACCTTC. The encoded protein is CATSDGVGDRGYTF.

The J gene is TRBJ1-1, the V gene TRBV19; D may be TRBD1 (5 bases). Germline V gene lookup returns CDR1 LNHDA and CDR2 SQIVND (reference sequence). Trimming took 6 bases from V and 3 from J, leaving 11 bases between them. The CDR3 totals 13 residues. In nucleotides, the CDR3 is TGTGCCAGTAGACGAACCAGGGACACTGAAGCTTTCTTT. This gives the protein CASRRTRDTEAFF.

The chain joins TRBV30 to TRBJ2-5; D might be TRBD2 (5 bases). CDR1 is GTSNPN and CDR2 is SVGIG in the germline V gene (reference sequence). CDR3 length equals 13 residues. Trimming shortened V by 4 bases and J by 5 bases, and 14 bases separated the two germline ends. CDR3 nucleotides: TGTGCCTGGATGGCGGGTGGTATGGAGACCCAGTACTTC. This codes for CAWMAGGMETQYF.

V is TRBV2 and J is TRBJ1-2; the D gene is possibly TRBD1 (6 bases). Germline loops: CDR1 SNHLY, CDR2 FYNNEI. The V end lost 9 bases, the J end lost 7 bases, and 15 bases lay between the germline ends. The CDR3 length is 12 residues. The CDR3 DNA reads TGTGCCAGTGGTGGGGGGCCCGGTGGCTACACCTTC. It codes for CASGGGPGGYTF.

J is TRBJ1-2 and V is TRBV6-1, with D possibly matching TRBD1 (5 bases). Deletions cut 8 bases from V and 4 bases from J, with 20 bases between. The CDR3 loop spans 15 amino acids. Germline-derived CDR1 and CDR2 are MNHNS and SASEGT. The CDR3: CASLPVGPTLYGYTF. The DNA of the CDR3 is TGTGCCAGCCTTCCTGTGGGGCCGACCCTCTATGGCTACACCTTC.

The CDR3 here is CASSSSGGNLAKNIQYF. The CDR3 coding sequence is TGTGCCAGCAGTTCTAGCGGGGGTAATCTAGCCAAAAACATTCAGTACTTC. The chain uses TRBV2 and TRBJ2-4; TRBD2 aligns across 10 bases. Per the germline V gene, CDR1 is SNHLY and CDR2 is FYNNEI. V shed 5 bases and J 0 bases; nucleotides not matched to a gene: 7. The CDR3 consists of 17 residues.

The CDR3 DNA reads TGTGCCAGCAGCACCACCGGGACAGGGGGCATTGGCTACACCTTC. Encoded protein: CASSTTGTGGIGYTF. The chain joins TRBV6-1 to TRBJ1-2, with 12 bases identical to TRBD1. V dropped 6 bases and J dropped 7; count of bases not matched to a gene: 9. Germline V gene lookup returns CDR1 MNHNS and CDR2 SASEGT. The CDR3 has 15 residues.

This rearrangement joins TRBV24-1 to TRBJ2-1, with 8 nucleotides matching TRBD1. CDR1 and CDR2 from the germline V gene are KGHDR and SFDVKD. The ends lost 4 bases at V and 4 bases at J; junction bases unmatched: 8. The CDR3 covers 16 residues. The CDR3 DNA reads as TGTGCCACCAGTGACCCACAGGGGGAAGGGTACAATGAGCAGTTCTTC. It yields the protein CATSDPQGEGYNEQFF.

The V and J genes are TRBV7-8 and TRBJ2-5; 8 positions agree with TRBD1. The CDR3 length is 15 residues. CDR1 is SGHVS, CDR2 FQNEAQ, per germline. After removal of 3 bases from V and 1 base from J, the junction contained 4 bases not matched to a gene. The CDR3: CASSFPGGFQETQYF. The DNA for the CDR3 is TGTGCCAGCAGCTTTCCAGGGGGCTTCCAAGAGACCCAGTACTTC. The full variable domain, with the rest looked up from reference TRBV7-8 and TRBJ2-5, is GAGVSQSPRYKVAKRGQDVALRCDPISGHVSLFWYQQALGQGPEFLTYFQNEAQLDKSGLPSDRFFAERPEGSVSTLKIQRTQQEDSAVYLCASSFPGGFQETQYFGPGTRLLVL.

The CDR3 sequence: CASSYYIPAGGLYNEQFF. CDR3 nucleotides: TGTGCCAGCAGTTACTACATACCAGCGGGGGGACTATACAATGAGCAGTTCTTC. The chain links TRBV6-5 to TRBJ2-1; 9 nucleotides align to TRBD2. V shed 1 base and J 4 bases; nucleotides not matched to a gene: 11. The CDR3 consists of 18 residues. The V gene's germline CDR1 is MNHEY and CDR2 SVGAGI.

The chain employs TRBV30 and TRBJ1-2; D is perhaps TRBD1 (6 bases). CDR1 and CDR2 from the germline V gene are GTSNPN and SVGIG (reference sequence). The CDR3 consists of 15 residues. V lost 1 base, J lost 4 bases, and 16 bases lay in between. CDR3: CAWSEDSLEGYGYTF. In nucleotides, the CDR3 is TGTGCCTGGAGTGAGGACAGCCTAGAGGGCTATGGCTACACCTTC.

The V call is TRBV27, the J call TRBJ2-3; D is perhaps TRBD2 (5 bases). Germline V gene data show CDR1 as MNHEY and CDR2 as SMNVEV (reference sequence). The CDR3 runs 14 residues. Trimming shortened V by 6 bases and J by 0 bases, and 10 bases separated the two germline ends. CDR3 in DNA: TGTGCCAGCAGATGGGGAGAAAGCACAGATACGCAGTATTTT. Residues: CASRWGESTDTQYF.

The chain recombines TRBV27 with TRBJ1-1; a possible D gene is TRBD1 (5 bases). This CDR3 contains 19 residues. V dropped 5 bases and J dropped 4 bases, with 29 bases sitting between them. The germline V gene encodes CDR1 MNHEY and CDR2 SMNVEV (reference sequence). CDR3 loop: CASSPPPLGALRASTEAFF. Here the CDR3 DNA reads TGTGCCAGCAGTCCGCCCCCGCTCGGGGCGCTGAGGGCGAGCACTGAAGCTTTCTTT.

The rearrangement links TRBV7-9 to TRBJ1-6; D is unclear. CDR1 SEHNR and CDR2 FQNEAQ come from the germline V gene (reference sequence). The CDR3 has 14 residues. The V and J ends lost 3 bases and 7 bases respectively, with 10 bases between them. CDR3 residues: CASSLGIWNSPLHF. The CDR3 DNA reads as TGTGCCAGCAGCTTGGGGATTTGGAATTCACCCCTCCACTTT.

This clonotype appeared once. The CDR3 sequence is CSARGQGGTEAFF. CDR3 DNA: TGCAGTGCTAGAGGACAGGGGGGGACTGAAGCTTTCTTT. The chain combines TRBV20-1 with TRBJ1-1; 9 bases map to TRBD1. V shed 1 base and J 5 bases; nucleotides not matched to a gene: 2. Germline V gene sequence: CDR1 DFQATT, CDR2 SNEGSKA (reference sequence). CDR3 length: 13 residues.

This clonotype turned up a few times. This chain links TRBV7-2 with TRBJ1-1; 8 bases line up with TRBD1. CDR3 length: 15 residues. CDR1 and CDR2 from the germline V gene are SGHTA and FQGNSA. V lost 5 bases, J lost 1 base, and 6 bases stayed unmatched. Here the CDR3 DNA reads TGTGCCAGCAGCCCCCGACAGGGGAGGAACACTGAAGCTTTCTTT. Protein product: CASSPRQGRNTEAFF. Full variable domain (outside the CDR3, taken from reference TRBV7-2 and TRBJ1-1): GAGVSQSPSNKVTEKGKDVELRCDPISGHTALYWYRQSLGQGLEFLIYFQGNSAPDKSGLPSDRFSAERTGGSVSTLTIQRTQQEDSAVYLCASSPRQGRNTEAFFGQGTRLTVV.

The chain carries TRBV19 and TRBJ1-1; D gene unclear. Germline V gives CDR1 LNHDA, CDR2 SQIVND (reference sequence). This CDR3 spans 12 amino acids. The V end was cut by 6 bases, the J end by 8 bases, with 13 bases between. The CDR3 region is CASSLAVGEAFF. In nucleotides, the CDR3 is TGTGCCAGTAGCCTCGCCGTGGGAGAAGCTTTCTTT.

V and J are TRBV10-3 and TRBJ1-2, with D hard to call. Trimming removed 0 bases from V and 9 bases from J, with 11 bases in between. This CDR3 contains 13 residues. CDR1 and CDR2 (germline): ENHRY, SYGVKD. The CDR3 reads CAISESVPGSYTF. The CDR3 DNA reads TGTGCCATCAGTGAGTCGGTTCCGGGGAGCTACACCTTC.

The chain carries TRBV7-3 and TRBJ2-3; no reliable D call. This CDR3 is built from 15 residues. Per the germline V gene, CDR1 is SGHTA and CDR2 is FQGTGA. Trimming pared 2 bases from V and 1 base from J, leaving 10 bases between. CDR3 DNA sequence: TGTGCCAGCAGCTTAGACGGGTCCCGCACAGATACGCAGTATTTT. It is translated as CASSLDGSRTDTQYF.